This T cell receptor beta chain was sequenced for a study of T cell responses to AZD1222 COVID-19 vaccine. Sequenced by immunoSEQ multiplex PCR; TCRdb stores in-frame clones only, minus some. This table holds some 200,000 clones, more than 75% found once. Concerning this clone itself: What it recognizes is unknown.

The CDR3 runs 13 residues. The V and J ends lost 3 bases and 4 bases, in that order; junction bases with no gene match: 2. In germline, CDR1 is WSHSY, CDR2 SAAADI. Findings and caveats of the study: The donors showed a predominance of white British ancestry and of females, with possible underestimation of clonal diversity. Reports say nearly half of spike-specific TCRs go after unmutated variant regions.

The clonotype originates from an adult who received the AZD1222 COVID-19 vaccine. Sequenced material: peripheral blood, taken 28 days after the second AZD1222 dose. The chain employs TRBV10-2 and TRBJ1-2, with 7 bases lining up with TRBD1. The CDR3 loop reads CASSEDRAYGYTF. In DNA, the CDR3 is TGCGCCAGCAGTGAAGACAGGGCCTATGGCTACACCTTC.